The 18 T cell receptor beta chains given below trace back to one sample, sequenced in a study of regulatory T cells in long-lasting Graves disease. As to time point: newly diagnosed GD, antithyroid drugs for less than 3 months. Isolated PBMC RNA provided the starting material for the TCR library. Building the TCR beta libraries relied on iRepertoire HTBI primers, and CDR3 regions underwent Arm-PCR. TCRdb itself ran the multiplex PCR reads through MiXCR, one entry per CDR3 protein. Among hundreds of thousands of distinct CDR3 sequences, less than 20% were seen once, and the ten largest hold about 17%. This sample was shared with a second study, whose subject was T cells in Graves' hyperthyroidism and ophthalmopathy.

The sample was peripheral blood mononuclear cells (PBMCs), taken at new diagnosis, from a patient treated with antithyroid drugs. The receptors stem from a woman aged 25 to 39 with Graves disease.

This chain joins TRBV19 and TRBJ2-1; possible D gene TRBD2, 5 bases. Trimming took off 3 bases at V and 4 bases at J, with 10 bases between the two ends. Germline V gives CDR1 LNHDA, CDR2 SQIVND (reference sequence). This CDR3 contains 14 residues. DNA of the CDR3: TGTGCCAGTAGTATCGGACTTGATTACAATGAGCAGTTCTTC. Encoded protein: CASSIGLDYNEQFF.

The table lists this clonotype with many counts. The chain joins TRBV27 to TRBJ2-3; 7 bases fit TRBD2. CDR3 length equals 15 residues. V gave up 2 bases and J gave up 8 bases; unmatched junction bases: 10. Germline lookup yields CDR1 MNHEY and CDR2 SMNVEV (reference sequence). CDR3 coding DNA: TGTGCCAGCAGTTTAGAGGGACTACCGCTGGGTACGCAGTATTTT. Protein product: CASSLEGLPLGTQYF.

This clonotype was detected ten times or more. The J gene is TRBJ2-4, the V gene TRBV6-5; 8 bases line up with TRBD2. CDR1 is MNHEY, CDR2 SVGAGI, per germline. Trimming took 3 bases from V and 6 from J; bases not matched to a gene: 4. The CDR3 spans 14 residues. The CDR3: CASSYSGGRNIQYF. The CDR3 nucleotides are TGTGCCAGCAGTTATTCGGGAGGGCGAAACATTCAGTACTTC.

This clonotype was seen more than once but under ten times. This chain uses TRBV5-6 with TRBJ2-7; D is uncertain. The CDR3 runs 12 residues. V gave up 1 base and J gave up 7 bases, with 9 bases separating them. Germline values: CDR1 SGHDT, CDR2 YYEEEE. DNA for the CDR3: TGTGCCAGCAGCTTGTTTCTTGTTGAGCAGTACTTC. Its translation is CASSLFLVEQYF.

CDR3 coding DNA: TGCGCCAGCAGCCAAGATGAGACCCAACCTGGAAACACCATATATTTT. Translating it yields CASSQDETQPGNTIYF. This chain joins TRBV4-1 and TRBJ1-3, with unresolved D. V was trimmed by 0 bases and J by 2 bases, leaving 11 bases between them. Looked up from germline, CDR1 is MGHRA and CDR2 is YSYEKL. This CDR3 is 16 amino acids long.

This chain links TRBV7-9 with TRBJ1-2; 8 nucleotides match TRBD1. The CDR3 covers 15 residues. The V gene end was trimmed by 0 bases and the J gene end by 8 bases; junction bases not matched to a gene: 8. Germline V gene data show CDR1 as SEHNR and CDR2 as FQNEAQ (reference sequence). DNA of the CDR3: TGTGCCAGCAGCTTAGCGGACAGGGCGGGCAGAGGCTACACCTTC. This translates into CASSLADRAGRGYTF.

This clonotype was seen ten or more times. This rearrangement joins TRBV12-3 or TRBV12-4 to TRBJ2-5; 7 positions agree with TRBD2. The J segment lost 4 bases and the V segment lost 5 bases, leaving 4 bases of the junction unmatched. The length of the CDR3 is 13 residues. The CDR3 loop is CASSAIAGETQYF. The CDR3 DNA reads as TGTGCCAGCAGTGCTATAGCGGGAGAGACCCAGTACTTC.

The table lists this clonotype with many counts. The chain employs TRBV28 and TRBJ2-1; TRBD2 agrees at 9 bases. With V trimmed by 5 bases and J by 9 bases, 11 bases remained unmatched. CDR1 and CDR2 from the germline V gene are MDHEN and SYDVKM. The CDR3 extends over 15 amino acids. The CDR3 protein is CASSTGASGRTEQFF. CDR3 sequence (DNA): TGTGCCAGCAGTACCGGGGCCAGCGGGAGGACTGAGCAGTTCTTC. Using reference TRBV28 and TRBJ2-1 for the parts outside the CDR3, the full variable domain is DVKVTQSSRYLVKRTGEKVFLECVQDMDHENMFWYRQDPGLGLRLIYFSYDVKMKEKGDIPEGYSVSREKKERFSLILESASTNQTSMYLCASSTGASGRTEQFFGPGTRLTVL.

Concerning this clonotype: A read error may be the cause here, since a much bigger clone is one base away. The chain joins TRBV20-1 to TRBJ2-7; D remains unclear. V was trimmed by 4 bases and J by 3 bases, leaving 7 bases between them. The CDR3 is 11 residues long. Germline V lookup: CDR1 DFQATT, CDR2 SNEGSKA (reference sequence). This chain's CDR3 is CSANYSYEQYF. CDR3 sequence (DNA): TGCAGTGCTAACTACAGCTACGAGCAGTACTTC.

The V and J genes are TRBV5-1 and TRBJ2-5; a possible D gene is TRBD2 (5 bases). The CDR3 spans 11 residues. CDR1 is SGHRS and CDR2 is YFSETQ in the germline V gene. V was clipped by 3 bases and J by 7 bases, with 7 bases between them. In nucleotides, the CDR3 is TGCGCCAGCAGCTCGGAGGTGACCCAGTACTTC. Protein: CASSSEVTQYF.

Only a few counts were recorded for this clonotype. The genes are TRBV27 and TRBJ2-7; 10 nucleotides agree with TRBD1. There are 15 residues in the CDR3. V dropped 2 bases and J dropped 2; count of bases not matched to a gene: 3. Per the germline V gene, CDR1 is MNHEY and CDR2 is SMNVEV (reference sequence). CDR3 DNA sequence: TGTGCCAGCAGTTTAGGGACAGGGGACCCCTACGAGCAGTACTTC. This translates into CASSLGTGDPYEQYF.

This clonotype was observed at least ten times. The chain links TRBV7-2 to TRBJ1-3, with D unclear. Trimming shortened V by 5 bases and J by 2 bases, and 7 bases separated the two germline ends. Germline loops: CDR1 SGHTA, CDR2 FQGNSA. The length of the CDR3 is 13 residues. CDR3 sequence (DNA): TGTGCCAGCAGCCCCGTCCCTGGAAACACCATATATTTT. Translated: CASSPVPGNTIYF. Using reference TRBV7-2 and TRBJ1-3 for the parts outside the CDR3, the full variable domain is GAGVSQSPSNKVTEKGKDVELRCDPISGHTALYWYRQSLGQGLEFLIYFQGNSAPDKSGLPSDRFSAERTGGSVSTLTIQRTQQEDSAVYLCASSPVPGNTIYFGEGSWLTVV.

In this sample, this clonotype turned up many times. The gene calls are TRBV7-3 and TRBJ2-7, with a weak D call TRBD2 (5 bases). The ends were cut back, 6 bases at V and 0 bases at J, with 12 bases in the middle. The CDR3 runs to 14 residues. Germline values: CDR1 SGHTA, CDR2 FQGTGA. The CDR3 is CASRSTGSSYEQYF. CDR3 bases: TGTGCCAGCAGGTCTACTGGGAGCTCCTACGAGCAGTACTTC.

This clonotype showed up just a few times. The rearrangement uses TRBV9 and TRBJ1-6; D gene uncertain. V lost 0 bases and J lost 6, with 7 bases in between. This CDR3 contains 14 residues. Germline V gene sequence: CDR1 SGDLS, CDR2 YYNGEE. The CDR3 here is CASSVGQVNSPLHF. DNA of the CDR3: TGTGCCAGCAGCGTAGGACAAGTTAATTCACCCCTCCACTTT. Full variable domain (outside the CDR3, taken from reference TRBV9 and TRBJ1-6): DSGVTQTPKHLITATGQRVTLRCSPRSGDLSVYWYQQSLDQGLQFLIQYYNGEERAKGNILERFSAQQFPDLHSELNLSSLELGDSALYFCASSVGQVNSPLHFGNGTRLTVT.

This clonotype has a count of ten or more. V is TRBV28 and J is TRBJ2-7; a possible D gene is TRBD1 (5 bases). This CDR3 spans 14 amino acids. Germline V gene data show CDR1 as MDHEN and CDR2 as SYDVKM. Trimming left V 3 bases short and J 4 bases short, with 13 bases between. The CDR3 DNA is TGTGCCAGCAGTTTTAGTGCAGGGAAATACGAGCAGTACTTC. Protein: CASSFSAGKYEQYF.

This clonotype showed up many times. V and J are TRBV20-1 and TRBJ1-1, with D possibly matching TRBD1 (6 bases). The germline V gene encodes CDR1 DFQATT and CDR2 SNEGSKA (reference sequence). Trimming cost V 1 base and J 1 base, with 16 bases left between them. This CDR3 contains 16 residues. CDR3 sequence: CSARVLYSTGNTEAFF. The CDR3 nucleotides read TGCAGTGCTAGAGTTCTATACTCGACAGGGAACACTGAAGCTTTCTTT.

A few counts support this clonotype. The gene calls are TRBV19 and TRBJ2-7, with 7 nucleotides matching TRBD1. Germline lookup yields CDR1 LNHDA and CDR2 SQIVND (reference sequence). Unmatched junction bases numbered 7, after V lost 5 bases and J lost 3 bases. The CDR3 loop spans 14 amino acids. This CDR3 reads CASSSTGPHYEQYF. The CDR3 DNA reads as TGTGCCAGTAGTTCGACAGGGCCACACTACGAGCAGTACTTC.

This clonotype was detected only a few times. J is TRBJ1-4 and V is TRBV11-1, with a weak D call TRBD1 (6 bases). From germline, CDR1 is SGHAT and CDR2 FQDESV (reference sequence). Trimming stripped 5 bases from V and 4 bases from J, with 20 bases between. The CDR3 contains 17 residues. The CDR3 spells CASSLQPGARGNEKLFF. The CDR3 nucleotides read TGTGCCAGCAGCCTCCAACCGGGGGCTCGGGGTAATGAAAAACTGTTTTTT.